The source of this T cell receptor beta chain is a study of cytomegalovirus exposure and HLA in healthy donors (dated by TCRdb to 2017 to 2019). About the study as a whole: An earlier analysis of roughly 630 of the donors reported roughly 270 Gb of sequence data and some 120 million unique TCR beta sequences from about 200 million T cells. Approximately 300 gigabases of sequencing data and tens of millions of unique TCR sequences made up an early release that covered over 550 HLA-typed donors. Of the 350 to 450 genotyped donors, approximately 83% fell in the genetic ancestry cluster associated with self-reported Caucasian donors. The study was designed to test whether signatures of past pathogen exposure could be identified by cataloging public T cell receptors. The T cell repertoires of 666 subjects were profiled by immunosequencing and related to cytomegalovirus serostatus. Along with the 666-subject first cohort, a separate validation cohort of over a hundred different subjects was used. To predict cytomegalovirus infection status, the study combined high-throughput TCR immunosequencing, statistical association of individual TCRs with disease status, and machine learning. A later analysis re-examined previously published TCR beta repertoires from more than 550 donors and added high-resolution HLA genotyping to investigate patterns of TCR occurrence. Rather than drawing on any new phenotypic data, the later analysis identified candidate immune exposures from TCR beta sequences and the way those sequences occurred across donors. To decide whether each TCR beta V gene segment behaved as functional or pseudogenic, an earlier analysis of some 600 of the donors relied on high-throughput TCR beta sequencing. Donor age, sex, ethnicity and CMV serostatus were compiled alongside the repertoire data. A later genetic analysis took genome-wide SNP genotypes for about 55% of the 666 donors and used that subset as a discovery cohort. Every repertoire in the discovery cohort had been generated on one and the same sequencing platform. Class I and class II HLA loci were covered by the typing at four-digit resolution. Typing coverage varied by locus: roughly 629-640 donors for A, B, C, DRB1 and DQB1; approximately 560 for DQA1; approximately 610 for DPA1; approximately 450 for DPB1. Five DR-DQ haplotypes were handled as single units for association and clustering, since linkage in the cohort was strong. Among 300 to 450 genotyped donors of the cohort, an average of roughly 240,000 unique TCR beta nucleotide sequences were sequenced per donor, roughly 20% of them non-productive. Results and caveats for the whole study, not just this receptor: Only TCR beta chains were sequenced in this cohort, and the absence of alpha or paired-chain data limited detectable features. In a later analysis, 15,000 to 20,000 TCR beta sequences were associated with specific HLA alleles at a false discovery rate of 0.05. In a later analysis, HLA-associated TCR beta chains showed more clonal expansion and lower generation probabilities than non-associated chains that were equally common. The classifier was reported to diagnose cytomegalovirus status with high specificity and sensitivity in both the original and validation cohorts. Because some donors lacked HLA typing at each locus, the association tests relied only on the typed subset. A later genetic analysis associated a missense DCLRE1C variant with V-gene and J-gene trimming of TCR beta chains, and an independent cohort replicated the association. A few of the identified cytomegalovirus-associated TCR beta chains were confirmed in vitro to be specific for cytomegalovirus antigens. The sequencing pipeline was judged likely to have produced a cluster of highly shared sequence variants as a technical artifact. In an earlier analysis of a few hundred of the donors, most TCR beta V segments were observed in productive rearrangements about 90% or about 30% of the time, broadly matching IMGT annotations. The study listed approximately 150 TCR beta chains as associated with cytomegalovirus. Because counts were too low, about 18 rarely observed V segments, including chromosome 9 orphons, were excluded from the earlier analysis of some 590 of the donors. A further reported finding was that TCR beta sequences accurately predicted the HLA-A and HLA-B alleles for most subjects in the first cohort. It was suggested by the authors that the approach could potentially be generalized to other disease states and immunological phenotypes. Most TCR sequences were seen in very few donors, while some public TCRs were found in many individuals. According to a later genetic analysis, donors in an Asian-associated ancestry cluster had fewer N-insertions in productive TCRs than the approximately 650-donor mean. According to a later analysis, TCR association rates differed among HLA loci, with DRB1 alleles showing the most associated TCRs and HLA-C alleles showing the fewest. A later analysis reported that several top co-occurrence clusters appeared linked to parvovirus B19, influenza, CMV and Epstein-Barr virus. When HLA alleles, especially DR and DQ, strongly co-occurred, attributing TCR associations to individual alleles was difficult. Presence/absence analyses assumed roughly uniform sequencing depth across donors, an assumption that may not hold. Most CMV-associated TCR beta chains appeared to be HLA-restricted in a later analysis, and the HLA associations seemed to be driven largely by CMV exposure. Linkage disequilibrium might explain the correlated functional status among segregating V segments, but an unknown experimental factor could not be excluded. CMV serostatus was the only immune exposure information available for the cohort. Some IMGT-functional V segments, including TRBV6-2 and TRBV6-3, could not be told apart with the 87-base-pair reads, so those segments were excluded.

The cohort was made up of hundreds of healthy bone marrow donors. Cohort members were all nominally healthy when sampled, although unrecorded immune exposures were likely present. The donor tested CMV seronegative and was one of the 352 seronegative cohort members. A peripheral blood sample was collected from each donor, and TCR beta sequencing was performed on peripheral blood mononuclear cells. Genomic DNA was extracted from the blood cell samples with the Qiagen DNeasy Blood Extraction Kit. About this clone: Its antigen is not yet known. No much larger clone exists at a distance of one base, and base qualities are not known.

Receptor amplification or capture employed the immunoSEQ multiplex PCR assay. A mixture of 60 forward primers for TCR Vbeta segments and 13 reverse primers for TCR Jbeta segments was used in the multiplex PCR. Amplification of the CDR3 region of rearranged TCR beta genes was performed with a multiplex PCR assay on genomic DNA. The amplified TCR beta libraries were sequenced on the Illumina HiSeq System as 87-base-pair reads. As for the original processing: In a later analysis, about 80 million unique TCR beta chains were counted across the 666 repertoires, and around 10 million of these chains were shared by at least two donors. Raw reads were error-corrected and collapsed into unique sequences by a nearest-neighbor algorithm in which closely related sequences were merged to remove PCR and sequencing errors. Alignment of CDR3 sequences to IMGT reference sequences was used to assign V, D and J gene segments. For a sequence to be retained, at least a six-nucleotide match to both a V gene segment and a J gene segment was required. A rearrangement counted as productive if the CDR3 had no stop codons and remained in frame with V and J, and every other rearrangement counted as non-productive. Following IMGT convention, CDR3 was defined as the stretch from the second conserved V-encoded cysteine to the conserved J-encoded phenylalanine. Sequences without an unambiguous match to a single V gene segment were excluded from the earlier analysis of about 630 of the donors. In an earlier analysis of approximately 610 of the donors, V segments were called functional above 56.7% productive rearrangements and were called segregating when the between-donor standard deviation exceeded 5%. A statistical classification framework was built to diagnose cytomegalovirus status from the catalog of TCR beta chain sequences. A later analysis assigned V and J genes by comparing TCR nucleotide sequences with IMGT/GENE-DB human TR gene sequences. In a later analysis, CDR3 sequences and most-parsimonious VDJ recombination scenarios were assigned using the TCRdist pipeline. In a later analysis, every TCR beta chain was defined by the combination of its CDR3 amino acid sequence and its V-gene family, and reads without a unique V-gene family were dropped. As a way to deal with suspected cross-contamination and a sequencing artifact, a later analysis dropped 450 to 600 nucleotide sequences that were highly shared and had low generation probability. In a later analysis, a clonal expansion index for each public chain was calculated from normalized within-repertoire ranks of inferred template counts. In a later analysis, generation probabilities were computed with a VDJ recombination model fitted to out-of-frame rearrangements, and the resulting probabilities were checked against IGoR. In a later analysis, TCR-TCR, TCR-HLA and TCR-CMV co-occurrence was scored with hypergeometric tests, and a repertoire-size bias correction was applied to TCR pairs. False discovery rates were estimated in a later analysis by permuting HLA or CMV assignments 20 times. A later analysis grouped co-occurring TCRs with DBSCAN, adding TCRdist sequence similarity when clustering within HLA-allele-positive subsets. Co-occurrence clustering excluded repertoires with fewer than 30,000 or more than 120,000 public chains, plus five with anomalous nucleotide sharing. TCRdb holds this immuneACCESS table with in-frame rearrangements only. Some clones are missing; in checked studies, unresolved V genes explain under half, and the rest has no known cause. The V and J calls and clone size were taken over from that table, and D and trimming were inferred from the DNA. In this sample the table shows about 210,000 clones, around nine tenths of which occur a single time. The ten biggest clones cover around 0.3% of the sample.

Relative to germline, V is missing 0 bases and J is missing 1 base, with 3 bases of the junction outside any gene match. Spanning cysteine to phenylalanine, the CDR3 consists of 15 amino acids. The kept DNA is CDR3 alone, 45 bases in frame from the first base. CDR1 and CDR2, per the germline V gene, are MGHRA and YSYEKL. The source is a woman aged 30 to 39 in good health and CMV-seronegative. Specimen: PBMCs. The chain joins TRBV4-1 to TRBJ2-7; TRBD1 aligns with 7 central bases. Here is the DNA: TGCGCCAGCAGCCAAGATCCGGGACAGTCCTACGAGCAGTACTTC. Translation gives CASSQDPGQSYEQYF.